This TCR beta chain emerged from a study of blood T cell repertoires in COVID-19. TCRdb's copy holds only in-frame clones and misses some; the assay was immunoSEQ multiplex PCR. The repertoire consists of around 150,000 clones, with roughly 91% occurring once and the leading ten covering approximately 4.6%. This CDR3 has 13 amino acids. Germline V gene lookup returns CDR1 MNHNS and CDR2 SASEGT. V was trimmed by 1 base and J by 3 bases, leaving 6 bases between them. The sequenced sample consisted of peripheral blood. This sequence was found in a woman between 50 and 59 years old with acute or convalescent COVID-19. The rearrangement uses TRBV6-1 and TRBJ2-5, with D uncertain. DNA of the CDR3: TGTGCCAGCAGTGAAGTCACAGAAGAGACCCAGTACTTC. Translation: CASSEVTEETQYF.